This T cell receptor (beta chain) is drawn from a study of OX40 agonist ivuxolimab in advanced cancers. The CDR3 spans 15 residues. The ends were cut back, 3 bases at V and 1 base at J, with 13 bases in the middle. Germline V CDR1 and CDR2: SGHRS, YFSETQ. Produced via immunoSEQ multiplex PCR; TCRdb's table is partial and in-frame only. The sample consists of approximately 50,000 clones, 80% of them appearing once. The sequences come from CD4+ or CD8+ T cells sorted from blood, collected in a trial of the OX40 agonist ivuxolimab. The rearrangement links TRBV5-1 to TRBJ1-1; tentative D call: TRBD1 (5 bases). The sequence was collected from an adult with an advanced solid tumor such as melanoma, head and neck, liver or kidney cancer. The CDR3 DNA is TGCGCCAGCAGCTATTTGGGGGGGAGGAACACTGAAGCTTTCTTT. Translated: CASSYLGGRNTEAFF. The whole variable domain, remainder taken from reference TRBV5-1 and TRBJ1-1, is KAGVTQTPRYLIKTRGQQVTLSCSPISGHRSVSWYQQTPGQGLQFLFEYFSETQRNKGNFPGRFSGRQFSNSRSEMNVSTLELGDSALYLCASSYLGGRNTEAFFGQGTRLTVV.